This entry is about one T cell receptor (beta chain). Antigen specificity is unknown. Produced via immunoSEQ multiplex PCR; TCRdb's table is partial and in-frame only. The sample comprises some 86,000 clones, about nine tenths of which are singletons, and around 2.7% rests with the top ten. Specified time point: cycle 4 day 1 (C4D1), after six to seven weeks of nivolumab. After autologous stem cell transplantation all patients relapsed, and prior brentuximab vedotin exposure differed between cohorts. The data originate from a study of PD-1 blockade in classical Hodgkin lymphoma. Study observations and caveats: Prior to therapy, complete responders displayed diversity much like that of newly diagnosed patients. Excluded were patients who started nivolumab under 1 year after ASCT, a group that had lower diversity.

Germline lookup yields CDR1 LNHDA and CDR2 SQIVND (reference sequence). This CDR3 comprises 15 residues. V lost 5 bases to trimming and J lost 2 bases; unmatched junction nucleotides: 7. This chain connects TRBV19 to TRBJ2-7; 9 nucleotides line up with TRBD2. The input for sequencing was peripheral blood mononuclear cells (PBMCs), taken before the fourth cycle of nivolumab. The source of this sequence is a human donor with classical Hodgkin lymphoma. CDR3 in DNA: TGTGCCAGTAGTTCCCCAGCGGGGGGCACCTACGAGCAGTACTTC. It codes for CASSSPAGGTYEQYF.